These 17 T cell receptor beta chains were all obtained from the same sample, sequenced in a study of blood T cell repertoires in COVID-19. Assay: immunoSEQ multiplex PCR; the TCRdb copy retains only in-frame clones and omits some. The sample shows fewer than 350,000 clones, 81% of them seen only once. Material: peripheral blood. The source is a woman aged 60-70 years with active or convalescent COVID-19.

The gene calls are TRBV4-2 and TRBJ2-5; D is perhaps TRBD1 (6 bases). Germline-derived CDR1 and CDR2 are LGHNA and YNFKEQ. Trimming cost V 0 bases and J 13 bases, with 24 bases left between them. This CDR3 region has 16 residues. CDR3 in amino acids: CASSQDLLASTGYMYF. CDR3 DNA: TGTGCCAGCAGCCAAGATTTGTTAGCCTCCACAGGGTACATGTACTTC.

This clone was seen a few times. V usage is TRBV7-3 and J usage is TRBJ2-1; 9 bases fit TRBD2. In germline, CDR1 is SGHTA, CDR2 FQGTGA. V lost 4 bases to trimming and J lost 6 bases; unmatched junction nucleotides: 1. The CDR3 totals 13 residues. DNA of the CDR3: TGTGCCAGCAGCTCGGGACTAGCCAATGAGCAGTTCTTC. Its protein is CASSSGLANEQFF.

This clone was observed at least ten times. The rearrangement joins TRBV5-1 to TRBJ1-1; 10 bases are shared with TRBD1. Germline V CDR1 and CDR2: SGHRS, YFSETQ. V lost 1 base to trimming and J lost 6 bases; unmatched junction nucleotides: 9. The CDR3 consists of 16 residues. The CDR3 sequence is CASSLSGDRGSPEAFF. For the CDR3, the DNA is TGCGCCAGCAGCTTGAGTGGGGACAGGGGATCCCCTGAAGCTTTCTTT.

This clone was seen only once. The chain joins TRBV6-1 to TRBJ1-4; maybe TRBD1 (6 bases). V was shortened by 3 bases and J by 5 bases, with 13 bases between the two germline ends. This CDR3 region has 15 residues. CDR1 and CDR2 (germline): MNHNS, SASEGT. The CDR3 protein is CASSENTGSNEKLFF. CDR3 DNA: TGTGCCAGCAGTGAGAATACAGGGAGCAATGAAAAACTGTTTTTT.

This clone was seen a single time. The rearrangement links TRBV27 to TRBJ1-2; no firm D call. Looked up from germline, CDR1 is MNHEY and CDR2 is SMNVEV (reference sequence). The ends were cut back, 3 bases at V and 5 bases at J, with 10 bases in the middle. This CDR3 has 13 residues. CDR3 sequence (DNA): TGTGCCAGCAGTTTGGGCCAAACATATGGCTACACCTTC. Protein: CASSLGQTYGYTF.

The gene calls are TRBV10-3 and TRBJ2-7; 8 bases match TRBD1. This CDR3 has 14 amino acids. V gave up 5 bases and J gave up 0 bases; unmatched junction bases: 3. The germline V gene has CDR1 ENHRY and CDR2 SYGVKD. CDR3 residues: CAISITGGSYEQYF. CDR3 coding DNA: TGTGCCATCAGTATCACAGGGGGCTCCTACGAGCAGTACTTC.

Here the CDR3 reads CASSLVLYQPQHF. Here the CDR3 DNA reads TGTGCCAGCAGCTTAGTCCTATACCAGCCCCAGCATTTT. The chain employs TRBV7-2 and TRBJ1-5; D gene ambiguous. V gave up 1 base and J gave up 7 bases, with 8 bases separating them. CDR1 SGHTA and CDR2 FQGNSA come from the germline V gene. The CDR3 is 13 residues long.

The J gene is TRBJ1-6, the V gene TRBV4-1, with 7 bases lining up with TRBD1. V lost 2 bases and J lost 13; bases outside the gene matches: 11. Per the germline V gene, CDR1 is MGHRA and CDR2 is YSYEKL. The CDR3 loop spans 15 amino acids. CDR3 sequence (DNA): TGCGCCAGCAGCCAACTCCGGGACAGAGATCCGCCCCTCCACTTT. It codes for CASSQLRDRDPPLHF.

This clone was found a few times. This chain connects TRBV19 to TRBJ1-2; TRBD1 aligns across 8 bases. This CDR3 region has 12 residues. Germline V gene lookup returns CDR1 LNHDA and CDR2 SQIVND (reference sequence). With 6 bases clipped from V and 8 bases from J, the junction kept 5 bases outside the gene matches. The CDR3 DNA is TGTGCCAGTAGGGACAGGGAAGGAGGCTACACCTTC. Amino acids: CASRDREGGYTF.

This chain uses TRBV30 with TRBJ2-7; 8 nucleotides align to TRBD2. This CDR3 spans 11 amino acids. Germline V gives CDR1 GTSNPN, CDR2 SVGIG (reference sequence). J lost 3 bases, V lost 8 bases, and 3 bases had no gene match. CDR3 nucleotide sequence: TGTGCCGGGGGGACTAGCTACGAGCAGTACTTC. Protein sequence: CAGGTSYEQYF.

The gene calls are TRBV30 and TRBJ1-1; D is perhaps TRBD1 (5 bases). This CDR3 is 14 amino acids long. The germline V gene has CDR1 GTSNPN and CDR2 SVGIG (reference sequence). Trimming left V 0 bases short and J 0 bases short, with 8 bases between. In DNA form, the CDR3 reads TGTGCCTGGAGTGTTGGCAGGGTGAACACTGAAGCTTTCTTT. Encoded protein: CAWSVGRVNTEAFF. Variable domain in full (rest from reference TRBV30 and TRBJ1-1): SQTIHQWPATLVQPVGSPLSLECTVEGTSNPNLYWYRQAAGRGLQLLFYSVGIGQISSEVPQNLSASRPQDRQFILSSKKLLLSDSGFYLCAWSVGRVNTEAFFGQGTRLTVV.

In the case of this clone: At the DNA level, this CDR3 is encoded by other sequences in the same sample as well. V gene TRBV5-4 combines with J gene TRBJ2-1; TRBD2 matches at 11 bases. The ends lost 4 bases at V and 4 bases at J; junction bases unmatched: 4. The CDR3 spans 15 residues. Germline-derived CDR1 and CDR2 are SGHNT and YYREEE (reference sequence). CDR3 DNA: TGTGCCAGCAGCCCCGGGACTAGCGGTTACAATGAGCAGTTCTTC. Protein sequence: CASSPGTSGYNEQFF.

The chain combines TRBV6-5 with TRBJ1-2; the D gene is possibly TRBD1 (5 bases). V lost 5 bases and J 5 bases, leaving 15 bases between the germline ends. There are 14 residues in the CDR3. Germline loops: CDR1 MNHEY, CDR2 SVGAGI. Here the CDR3 DNA reads TGTGCCAGCAGTCTCCAGGGTGGAGGGTATGGCTACACCTTC. It encodes CASSLQGGGYGYTF.

The V call is TRBV9, the J call TRBJ2-2; D unclear. CDR3 length: 15 amino acids. V was pared by 2 bases and J by 0 bases, with 8 bases between. Germline lookup yields CDR1 SGDLS and CDR2 YYNGEE. This chain's CDR3 is CASSVASTNTGELFF. CDR3 in DNA: TGTGCCAGCAGCGTGGCCAGTACGAACACCGGGGAGCTGTTTTTT.

The V call is TRBV5-1, the J call TRBJ2-1; 7 bases line up with TRBD2. This CDR3 is 15 amino acids long. Germline loops: CDR1 SGHRS, CDR2 YFSETQ. J gave up 5 bases and V 1 base, and 6 bases lay outside the gene matches. CDR3 coding DNA: TGCGCCAGCAGCTTGAGAGCGGGGTCAGACAATGAGCAGTTCTTC. Encoded protein: CASSLRAGSDNEQFF.

This clone was detected only once. This chain links TRBV5-1 with TRBJ1-1, with a weak D call TRBD1 (6 bases). V was pared by 0 bases and J by 4 bases, with 10 bases between. The CDR3 is 14 residues long. Germline values: CDR1 SGHRS, CDR2 YFSETQ. In DNA, the CDR3 is TGCGCCAGCAGCTTGGACTCGGACAGCACTGAAGCTTTCTTT. Protein: CASSLDSDSTEAFF.

J is TRBJ2-7 and V is TRBV4-2, with 7 bases lining up with TRBD1. The CDR3 is made up of 11 amino acids. V dropped 8 bases and J dropped 5; count of bases not matched to a gene: 3. Germline V gives CDR1 LGHNA, CDR2 YNFKEQ. CDR3 residues: CASQGVNEQYF. The CDR3 DNA sequence: TGTGCCAGCCAGGGGGTAAACGAGCAGTACTTC.